Listed here are 11 T cell receptor beta chains from one sample, sequenced in a study of cytomegalovirus exposure and HLA in healthy donors. Primers included in the PCR were 60 Vbeta and 13 Jbeta primers. The repertoire was sequenced with immunoSEQ multiplex PCR; TCRdb's copy has only in-frame clones and lacks some. The sample shows some 180,000 clones, more than 75% of them seen only once. Sequencing was carried out using PBMCs. The receptors shown here come from a man aged 35 to 55 in good health and CMV-seropositive.

This clone was observed a few times. V and J are TRBV5-1 and TRBJ2-7; TRBD2 is a possible D gene (6 bases). V was clipped by 4 bases and J by 3 bases, with 17 bases between them. The CDR3 runs 15 residues. Germline V gene sequence: CDR1 SGHRS, CDR2 YFSETQ. CDR3 nucleotides: TGCGCCAGCAGCCCGGCGGGGCAGCGGAACTACGAGCAGTACTTC. Protein product: CASSPAGQRNYEQYF.

V gene TRBV6-1 combines with J gene TRBJ2-7; D is ambiguous. The germline V gene encodes CDR1 MNHNS and CDR2 SASEGT. This CDR3 has 11 residues. The V end was cut by 6 bases, the J end by 2 bases, with 5 bases between. The CDR3 nucleotides are TGTGCCAGCAGCCACACCTACGAGCAGTACTTC. Encoded protein: CASSHTYEQYF.

The chain is built from TRBV19 and TRBJ1-5; unclear D gene. V gave up 6 bases and J gave up 2 bases, with 11 bases separating them. CDR1 and CDR2 (germline): LNHDA, SQIVND (reference sequence). The length of the CDR3 is 14 residues. CDR3 amino acids: CASSREGGNQPQHF. CDR3 in DNA: TGTGCCAGTAGCCGGGAGGGTGGCAATCAGCCCCAGCATTTT.

The chain joins TRBV27 to TRBJ1-4; weak D call: TRBD1 (5 bases). V lost 2 bases to trimming and J lost 0 bases, with 7 bases between them. From germline, CDR1 is MNHEY and CDR2 SMNVEV (reference sequence). The CDR3 spans 15 residues. CDR3 in DNA: TGTGCCAGCAGTTTACGGGGGACAACTAATGAAAAACTGTTTTTT. Translation: CASSLRGTTNEKLFF.

The J gene is TRBJ1-2, the V gene TRBV2; 10 bases are a match to TRBD1. Germline CDR1 reads SNHLY; CDR2 reads FYNNEI. With V trimmed by 7 bases and J by 3 bases, 5 bases remained unmatched. The CDR3 spans 14 residues. The CDR3 loop reads CASTSGTGDYGYTF. The CDR3 coding sequence is TGTGCCAGCACCTCCGGGACAGGGGACTATGGCTACACCTTC.

This clone was detected once. This rearrangement joins TRBV4-2 to TRBJ1-1; 7 bases are a match to TRBD1. Germline CDR1 and CDR2: LGHNA and YNFKEQ. This CDR3 spans 14 amino acids. V lost 2 bases and J lost 3; bases outside the gene matches: 3. CDR3 amino acids: CASSQRQGHTEAFF. CDR3 DNA: TGTGCCAGCAGCCAAAGACAGGGACACACTGAAGCTTTCTTT.

This chain uses TRBV7-3 with TRBJ1-2, with a weak D call TRBD1 (5 bases). Trimming took 5 bases from V and 5 from J, leaving 12 bases between them. The CDR3 is made up of 13 amino acids. From germline, CDR1 is SGHTA and CDR2 FQGTGA. The CDR3 nucleotides read TGTGCCAGCAGCCGGGACTCGGGGTATGGCTACACCTTC. As protein: CASSRDSGYGYTF.

The chain uses TRBV28 and TRBJ1-2; 8 bases match TRBD1. Germline trimming cut 8 bases from V and 4 bases from J; bases unmatched to any gene: 3. Germline CDR1 MDHEN, CDR2 SYDVKM. This CDR3 comprises 12 residues. The CDR3: CASRGQGYGYTF. Written as DNA, the CDR3 is TGTGCCAGCCGAGGACAGGGCTATGGCTACACCTTC.

The V and J genes are TRBV9 and TRBJ2-7; D is possibly TRBD2 (6 bases). Per the germline V gene, CDR1 is SGDLS and CDR2 is YYNGEE. Deletions cut 0 bases from V and 1 base from J, with 17 bases between. There are 17 residues in the CDR3. The CDR3 DNA reads TGTGCCAGCAGCGTAGAATTGGAGGGTCAAAGGTCCTACGAGCAGTACTTC. Translation gives CASSVELEGQRSYEQYF.

This clone was seen just once. V is TRBV6-4 and J is TRBJ2-2, with 7 bases matching TRBD2. The CDR3 extends over 15 amino acids. Trimming removed 3 bases from V and 6 bases from J; junction bases left unmatched: 7. The germline gives CDR1 MRHNA, CDR2 SNTAGT. The CDR3 reads CASSEQAGRAGELFF. The CDR3 coding sequence is TGTGCCAGCAGTGAACAGGCAGGGAGGGCCGGGGAGCTGTTTTTT.

The sample holds one count of this clone. The chain is built from TRBV27 and TRBJ2-1; weak D call: TRBD2 (5 bases). Trimming cost V 6 bases and J 6 bases, with 18 bases left between them. Germline V gene sequence: CDR1 MNHEY, CDR2 SMNVEV (reference sequence). The CDR3 runs to 15 residues. This chain's CDR3 is CASRAPGSPGNEQFF. The DNA of the CDR3 is TGTGCCAGCAGGGCACCGGGATCGCCGGGCAATGAGCAGTTCTTC.